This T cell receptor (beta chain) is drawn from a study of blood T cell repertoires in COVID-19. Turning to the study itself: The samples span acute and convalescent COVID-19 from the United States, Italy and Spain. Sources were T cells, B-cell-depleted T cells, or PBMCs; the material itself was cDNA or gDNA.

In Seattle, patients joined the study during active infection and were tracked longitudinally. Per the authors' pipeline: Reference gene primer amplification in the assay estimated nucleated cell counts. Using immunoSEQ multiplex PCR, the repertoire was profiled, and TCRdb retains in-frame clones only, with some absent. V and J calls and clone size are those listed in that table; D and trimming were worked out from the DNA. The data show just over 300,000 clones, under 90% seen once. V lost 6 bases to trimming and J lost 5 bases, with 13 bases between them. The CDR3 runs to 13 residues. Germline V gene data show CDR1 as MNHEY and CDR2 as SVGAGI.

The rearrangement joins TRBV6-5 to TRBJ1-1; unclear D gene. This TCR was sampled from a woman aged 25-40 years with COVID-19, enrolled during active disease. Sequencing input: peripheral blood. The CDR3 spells CASRPVRRTEAFF. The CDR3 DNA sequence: TGTGCCAGCAGACCTGTAAGGAGAACTGAAGCTTTCTTT.